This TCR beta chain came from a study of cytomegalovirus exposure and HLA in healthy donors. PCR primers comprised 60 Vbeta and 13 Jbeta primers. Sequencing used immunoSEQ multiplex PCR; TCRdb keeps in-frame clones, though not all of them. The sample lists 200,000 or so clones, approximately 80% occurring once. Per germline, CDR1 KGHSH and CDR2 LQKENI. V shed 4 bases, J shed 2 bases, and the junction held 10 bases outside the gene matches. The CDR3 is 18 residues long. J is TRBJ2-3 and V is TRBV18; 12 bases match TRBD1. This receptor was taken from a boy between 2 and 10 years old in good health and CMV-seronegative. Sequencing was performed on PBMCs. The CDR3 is CASSLSRDRGPFTDTQYF. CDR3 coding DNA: TGTGCCAGCTCACTATCCCGGGACAGGGGGCCATTCACAGATACGCAGTATTTT.